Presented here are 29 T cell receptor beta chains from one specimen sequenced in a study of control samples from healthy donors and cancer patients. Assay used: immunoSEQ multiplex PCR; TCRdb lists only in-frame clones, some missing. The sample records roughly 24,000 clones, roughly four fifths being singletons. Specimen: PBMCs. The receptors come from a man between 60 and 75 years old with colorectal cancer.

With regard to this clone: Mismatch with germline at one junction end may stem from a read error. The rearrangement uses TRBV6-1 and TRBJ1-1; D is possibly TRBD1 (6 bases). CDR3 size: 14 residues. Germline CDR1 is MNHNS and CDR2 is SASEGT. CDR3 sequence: CASREGGVGTEAFF. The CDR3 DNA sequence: TGTGCCAGCCGTGAAGGGGGGGTGGGTACTGAAGCTTTCTTT.

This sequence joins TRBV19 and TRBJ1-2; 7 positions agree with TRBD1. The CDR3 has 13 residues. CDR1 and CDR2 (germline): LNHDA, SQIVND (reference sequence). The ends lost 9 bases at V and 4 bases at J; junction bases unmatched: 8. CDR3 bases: TGTGCCAGCAAGGGACAGATGAGCTATGGCTACACCTTC. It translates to CASKGQMSYGYTF.

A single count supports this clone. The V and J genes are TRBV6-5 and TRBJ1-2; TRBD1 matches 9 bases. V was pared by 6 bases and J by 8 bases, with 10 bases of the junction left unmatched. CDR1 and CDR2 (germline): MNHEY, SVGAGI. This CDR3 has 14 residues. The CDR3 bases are TGTGCCAGCAGGATTACCGGGACAGGGATCGGCTACACCTTC. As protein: CASRITGTGIGYTF.

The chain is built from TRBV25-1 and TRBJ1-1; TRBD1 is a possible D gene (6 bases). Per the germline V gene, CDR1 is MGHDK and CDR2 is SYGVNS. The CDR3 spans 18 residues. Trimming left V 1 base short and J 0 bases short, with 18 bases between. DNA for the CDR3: TGTGCCAGCAGTGAATCCCCGCCCTCCAGGGGTGTGAACACTGAAGCTTTCTTT. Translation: CASSESPPSRGVNTEAFF.

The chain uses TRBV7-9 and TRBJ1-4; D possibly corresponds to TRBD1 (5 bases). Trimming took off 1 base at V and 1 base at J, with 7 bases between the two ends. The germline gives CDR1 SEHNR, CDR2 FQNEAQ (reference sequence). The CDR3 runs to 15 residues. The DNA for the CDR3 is TGTGCCAGCAGCTTAGGTCAGGGAACTAATGAAAAACTGTTTTTT. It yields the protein CASSLGQGTNEKLFF.

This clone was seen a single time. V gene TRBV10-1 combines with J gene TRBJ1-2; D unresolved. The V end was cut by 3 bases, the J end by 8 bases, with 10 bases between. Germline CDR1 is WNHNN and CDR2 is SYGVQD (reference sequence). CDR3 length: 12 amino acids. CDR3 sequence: CASSDPGIGYTF. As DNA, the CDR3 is TGCGCCAGCAGTGACCCGGGAATCGGCTACACCTTC.

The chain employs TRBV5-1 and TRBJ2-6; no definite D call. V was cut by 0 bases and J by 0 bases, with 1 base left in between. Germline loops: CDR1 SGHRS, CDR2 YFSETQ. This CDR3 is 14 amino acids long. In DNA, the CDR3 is TGCGCCAGCAGCTTGGGCTCTGGGGCCAACGTCCTGACTTTC. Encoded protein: CASSLGSGANVLTF.

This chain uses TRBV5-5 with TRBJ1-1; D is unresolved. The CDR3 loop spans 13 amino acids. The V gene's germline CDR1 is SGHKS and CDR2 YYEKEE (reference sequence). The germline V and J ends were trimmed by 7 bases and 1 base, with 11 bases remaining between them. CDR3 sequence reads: CASFLEGNTEAFF. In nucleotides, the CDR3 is TGTGCCAGCTTCCTTGAGGGGAACACTGAAGCTTTCTTT. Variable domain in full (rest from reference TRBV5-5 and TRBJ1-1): DAGVTQSPTHLIKTRGQQVTLRCSPISGHKSVSWYQQVLGQGPQFIFQYYEKEERGRGNFPDRFSARQFPNYSSELNVNALLLGDSALYLCASFLEGNTEAFFGQGTRLTVV.

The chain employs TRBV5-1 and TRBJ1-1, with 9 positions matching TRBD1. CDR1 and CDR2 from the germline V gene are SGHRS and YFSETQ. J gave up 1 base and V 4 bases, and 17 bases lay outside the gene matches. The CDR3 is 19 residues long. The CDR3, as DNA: TGCGCCAGCAGCGCACCTGTGCGGGGACAGGGAGAAAAGAACACTGAAGCTTTCTTT. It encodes CASSAPVRGQGEKNTEAFF.

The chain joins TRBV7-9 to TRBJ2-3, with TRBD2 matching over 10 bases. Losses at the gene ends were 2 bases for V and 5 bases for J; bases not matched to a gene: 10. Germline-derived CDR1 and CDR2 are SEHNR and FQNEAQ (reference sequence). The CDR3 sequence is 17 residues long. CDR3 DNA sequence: TGTGCCAGCAGCTTATCTTTAGCGGGGGGCCGTGGAGATACGCAGTATTTT. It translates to CASSLSLAGGRGDTQYF.

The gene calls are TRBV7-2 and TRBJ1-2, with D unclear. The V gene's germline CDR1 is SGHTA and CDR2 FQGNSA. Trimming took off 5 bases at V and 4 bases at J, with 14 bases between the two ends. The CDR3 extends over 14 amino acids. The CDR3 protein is CASSLQDSIYGYTF. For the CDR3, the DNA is TGTGCCAGCAGCCTCCAGGACTCTATCTATGGCTACACCTTC.

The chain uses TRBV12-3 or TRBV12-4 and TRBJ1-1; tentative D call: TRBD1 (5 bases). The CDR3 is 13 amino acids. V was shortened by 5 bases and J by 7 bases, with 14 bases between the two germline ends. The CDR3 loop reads CASSQGRRDEAFF. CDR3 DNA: TGTGCCAGCAGTCAGGGACGTCGAGATGAAGCTTTCTTT.

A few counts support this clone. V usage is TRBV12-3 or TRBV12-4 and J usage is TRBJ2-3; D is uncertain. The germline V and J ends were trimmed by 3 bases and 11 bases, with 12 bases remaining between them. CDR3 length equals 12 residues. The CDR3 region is CASSLSEQRQYF. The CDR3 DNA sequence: TGTGCCAGCAGTTTGAGTGAGCAACGGCAGTATTTT.

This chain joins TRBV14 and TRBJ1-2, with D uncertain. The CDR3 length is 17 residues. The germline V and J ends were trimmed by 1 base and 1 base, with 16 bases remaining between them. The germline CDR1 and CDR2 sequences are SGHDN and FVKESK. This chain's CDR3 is CASSQGFVTPDNYGYTF. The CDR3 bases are TGTGCCAGCAGCCAAGGTTTTGTAACACCCGATAACTATGGCTACACCTTC.

This CDR3 reads CASSLAGTGLHEQYV. The CDR3 DNA is TGTGCCAGCAGCTTAGCGGGGACAGGGTTACACGAGCAGTACGTC. The genes are TRBV7-2 and TRBJ2-7; 9 bases fit TRBD1. Germline assignment: CDR1 SGHTA and CDR2 FQGNSA. V lost 0 bases to trimming and J lost 5 bases; unmatched junction nucleotides: 5. The CDR3 is 15 amino acids.

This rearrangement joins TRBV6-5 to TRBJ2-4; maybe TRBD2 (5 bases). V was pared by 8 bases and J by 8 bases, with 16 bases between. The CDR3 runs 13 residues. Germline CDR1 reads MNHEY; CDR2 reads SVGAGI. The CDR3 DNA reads TGTGCCAGCCACCCCGGGGAGATGGACATTCAGTACTTC. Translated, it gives CASHPGEMDIQYF.

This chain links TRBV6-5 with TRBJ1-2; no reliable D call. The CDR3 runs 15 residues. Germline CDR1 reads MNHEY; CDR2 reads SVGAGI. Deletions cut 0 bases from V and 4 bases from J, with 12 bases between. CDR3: CASSYSNPVSYGYTF. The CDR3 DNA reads TGTGCCAGCAGTTACTCAAACCCGGTTTCCTATGGCTACACCTTC.

CDR3 residues: CASSLRLAGEETQYF. CDR3 sequence (DNA): TGTGCCAGCAGCCTACGACTAGCGGGGGAAGAGACCCAGTACTTC. The rearrangement links TRBV3-1 (or the pseudogene TRBV3-2) to TRBJ2-5; 12 nucleotides match TRBD2. Germline trimming cut 4 bases from V and 3 bases from J; bases unmatched to any gene: 3. CDR1 and CDR2 (germline): LGHDT, YNNKEL (reference sequence). The CDR3 spans 15 residues.

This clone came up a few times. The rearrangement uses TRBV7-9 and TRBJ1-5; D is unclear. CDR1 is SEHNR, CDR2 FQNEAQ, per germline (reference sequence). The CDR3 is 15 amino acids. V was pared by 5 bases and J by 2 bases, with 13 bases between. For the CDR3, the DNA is TGTGCCAGCAGCCGAGACGGCTTGGGCAATCAGCCCCAGCATTTT. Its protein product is CASSRDGLGNQPQHF.

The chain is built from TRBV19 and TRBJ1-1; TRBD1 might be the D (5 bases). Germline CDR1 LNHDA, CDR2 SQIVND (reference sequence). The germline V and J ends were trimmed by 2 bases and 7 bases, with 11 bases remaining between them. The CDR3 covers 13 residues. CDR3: CASSISQGFEAFF. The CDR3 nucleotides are TGTGCCAGTAGTATATCGCAGGGCTTTGAAGCTTTCTTT.

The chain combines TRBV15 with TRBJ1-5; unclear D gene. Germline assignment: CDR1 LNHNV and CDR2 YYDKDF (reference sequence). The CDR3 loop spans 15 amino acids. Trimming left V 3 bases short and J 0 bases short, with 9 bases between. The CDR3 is CATSRDVDSNQPQHF. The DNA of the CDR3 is TGTGCCACCAGCAGGGACGTTGATAGCAATCAGCCCCAGCATTTT.

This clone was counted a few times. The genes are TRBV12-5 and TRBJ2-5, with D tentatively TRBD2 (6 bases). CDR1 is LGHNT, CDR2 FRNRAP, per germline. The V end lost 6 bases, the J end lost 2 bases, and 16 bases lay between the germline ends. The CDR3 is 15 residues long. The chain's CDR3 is CASGTSRGEQETQYF. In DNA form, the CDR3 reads TGTGCTAGTGGCACCTCCCGCGGGGAACAAGAGACCCAGTACTTC.

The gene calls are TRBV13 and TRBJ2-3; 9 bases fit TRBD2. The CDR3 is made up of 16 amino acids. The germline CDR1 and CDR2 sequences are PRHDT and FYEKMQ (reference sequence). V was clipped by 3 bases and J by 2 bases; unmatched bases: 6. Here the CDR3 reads CASSFAGGRTTDTQYF. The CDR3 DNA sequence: TGTGCCAGCAGCTTTGCGGGGGGGCGGACCACAGATACGCAGTATTTT.

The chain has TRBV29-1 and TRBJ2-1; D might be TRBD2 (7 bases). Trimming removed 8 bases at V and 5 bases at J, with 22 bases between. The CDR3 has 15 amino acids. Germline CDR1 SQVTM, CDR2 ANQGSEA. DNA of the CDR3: TGCAGCACAAAGATCTGGGGGGGGCCTGACAATGAGCAGTTCTTC. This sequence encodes CSTKIWGGPDNEQFF.

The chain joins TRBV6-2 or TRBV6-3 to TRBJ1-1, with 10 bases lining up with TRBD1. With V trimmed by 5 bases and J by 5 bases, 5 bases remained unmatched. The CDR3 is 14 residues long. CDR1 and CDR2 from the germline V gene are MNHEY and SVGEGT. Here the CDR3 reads CASSTRTGGTEAFF. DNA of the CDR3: TGTGCCAGCAGTACGCGGACAGGGGGGACTGAAGCTTTCTTT.

In DNA form, the CDR3 reads TGTGCCAGCAGTGATCGACAGGGGACTAGAGACAATGAGCAGTTCTTC. Translation gives CASSDRQGTRDNEQFF. This sequence joins TRBV2 and TRBJ2-1; D might be TRBD1 or TRBD2, each matching 8 bases. V lost 3 bases and J 5 bases, leaving 17 bases between the germline ends. This CDR3 spans 16 amino acids. Germline V lookup: CDR1 SNHLY, CDR2 FYNNEI.

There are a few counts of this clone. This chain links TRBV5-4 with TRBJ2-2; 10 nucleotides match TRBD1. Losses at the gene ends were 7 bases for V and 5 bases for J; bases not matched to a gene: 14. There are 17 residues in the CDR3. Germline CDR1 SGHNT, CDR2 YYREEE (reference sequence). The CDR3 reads CASFSVVGGQGTGELFF. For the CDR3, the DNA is TGTGCCAGCTTCTCGGTCGTCGGGGGACAGGGGACCGGGGAGCTGTTTTTT.

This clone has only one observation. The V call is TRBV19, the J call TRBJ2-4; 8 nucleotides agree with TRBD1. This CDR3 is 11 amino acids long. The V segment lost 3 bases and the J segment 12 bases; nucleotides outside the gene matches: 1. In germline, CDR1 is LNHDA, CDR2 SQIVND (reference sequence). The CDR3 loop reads CASSIGQGQYF. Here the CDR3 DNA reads TGTGCCAGTAGTATCGGACAGGGTCAGTACTTC. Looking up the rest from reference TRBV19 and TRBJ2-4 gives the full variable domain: DGGITQSPKYLFRKEGQNVTLSCEQNLNHDAMYWYRQDPGQGLRLIYYSQIVNDFQKGDIAEGYSVSREKKESFPLTVTSAQKNPTAFYLCASSIGQGQYFGAGTRLSVL.

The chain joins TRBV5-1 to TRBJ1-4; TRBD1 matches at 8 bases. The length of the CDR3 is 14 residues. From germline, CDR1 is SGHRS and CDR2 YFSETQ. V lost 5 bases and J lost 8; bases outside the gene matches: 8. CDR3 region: CASRRGQGREKLFF. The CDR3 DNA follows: TGCGCCAGCAGGCGAGGACAGGGAAGAGAAAAACTGTTTTTT.